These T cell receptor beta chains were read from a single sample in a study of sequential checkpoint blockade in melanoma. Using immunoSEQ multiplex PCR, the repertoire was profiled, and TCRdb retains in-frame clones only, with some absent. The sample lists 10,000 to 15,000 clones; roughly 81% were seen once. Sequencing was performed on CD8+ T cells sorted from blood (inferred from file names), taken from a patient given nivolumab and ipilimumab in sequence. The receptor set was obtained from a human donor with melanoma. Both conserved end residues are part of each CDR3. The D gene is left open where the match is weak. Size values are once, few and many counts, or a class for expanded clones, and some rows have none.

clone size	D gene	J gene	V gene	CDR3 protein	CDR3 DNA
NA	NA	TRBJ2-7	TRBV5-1	CASSLYRDNYEQYF	TGCGCCAGCAGCTTGTACCGGGACAACTACGAGCAGTACTTC
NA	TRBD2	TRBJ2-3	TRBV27	CASSILAGGTDTQYF	TGTGCCAGCAGCATACTAGCGGGAGGGACAGATACGCAGTATTTT
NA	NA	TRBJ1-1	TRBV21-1	CASSAYPVRRTGVCNTEAFF	TGTGCCAGCAGCGCCTACCCCGTGAGGCGGACAGGGGTCTGCAACACTGAAGCTTTCTTT
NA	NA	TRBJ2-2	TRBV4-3	CASSQDRGQFTGELFF	TGCGCCAGCAGCCAAGATAGGGGCCAATTCACCGGGGAGCTGTTTTTT
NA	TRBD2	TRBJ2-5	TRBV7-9	CASSFVGLALETQYF	TGTGCCAGCAGCTTCGTCGGACTAGCGTTGGAGACCCAGTACTTC
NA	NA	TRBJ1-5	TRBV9	CAGSVAGFEVGQPQHF	TGTGCCGGCAGCGTAGCGGGGTTCGAGGTAGGACAGCCCCAGCATTTT
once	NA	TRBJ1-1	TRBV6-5	CASSYRGEATEAFF	TGTGCCAGCAGTTACCGGGGAGAGGCCACTGAAGCTTTCTTT
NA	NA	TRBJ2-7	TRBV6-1	CASSALNDRPYEQYF	TGTGCCAGCAGTGCGTTGAACGACAGACCCTACGAGCAGTACTTC
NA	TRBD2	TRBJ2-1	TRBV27	CASRHSGSAYNEQFF	TGTGCCAGCAGGCACAGCGGGAGTGCCTACAATGAGCAGTTCTTC
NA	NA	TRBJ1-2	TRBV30	CAWPGVCYGYTF	TGTGCCTGGCCAGGGGTTTGCTATGGCTACACCTTC
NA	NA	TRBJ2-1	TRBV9	CASSDGGVERDEQFF	TGTGCCAGCAGCGACGGAGGGGTTGAGCGGGATGAGCAGTTCTTC
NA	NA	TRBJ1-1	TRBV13	CASSYMNTEAFF	TGTGCCAGCAGCTACATGAACACTGAAGCTTTCTTT
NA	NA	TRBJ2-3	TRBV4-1	CASSQSYISTDTQYF	TGCGCCAGCAGCCAATCTTATATTAGCACAGATACGCAGTATTTT